The entry below describes one T cell receptor (beta chain). Its antigen is not known. Clones were sequenced by immunoSEQ multiplex PCR, and TCRdb holds only the in-frame ones, with some missing. The sample holds 100,000 to 150,000 clones; around 94% are singletons and the top ten take roughly 7%. This entry is derived from a study of T cell responses to AZD1222 COVID-19 vaccine. Study observations and caveats: The reported proportion of spike-specific TCRs targeting unmutated variant regions was nearly half.

The V gene's germline CDR1 is LGHDT and CDR2 YNNKEL (reference sequence). This CDR3 region has 13 residues. Trimming stripped 4 bases from V and 7 bases from J, with 10 bases between. The source was peripheral blood, collected on day 0 of AZD1222 vaccination. The chain combines TRBV3-1 (or the pseudogene TRBV3-2) with TRBJ2-2; no clear D. The TCR comes from an adult in good health. In DNA, the CDR3 is TGTGCCAGCAGCCCCGCGATAGGCGGGGAGCTGTTTTTT. Translated, it gives CASSPAIGGELFF.